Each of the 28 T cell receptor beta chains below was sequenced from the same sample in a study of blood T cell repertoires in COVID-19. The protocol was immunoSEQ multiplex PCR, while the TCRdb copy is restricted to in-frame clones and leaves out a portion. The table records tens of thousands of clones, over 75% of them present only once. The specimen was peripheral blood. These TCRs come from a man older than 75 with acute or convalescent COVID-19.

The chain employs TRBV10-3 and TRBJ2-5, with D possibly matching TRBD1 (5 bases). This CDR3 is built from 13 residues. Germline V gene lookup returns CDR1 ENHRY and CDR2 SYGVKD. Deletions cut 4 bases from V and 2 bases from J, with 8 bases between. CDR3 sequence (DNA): TGTGCCATCAGTGGCCCAGGGCAAGAGACCCAGTACTTC. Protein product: CAISGPGQETQYF.

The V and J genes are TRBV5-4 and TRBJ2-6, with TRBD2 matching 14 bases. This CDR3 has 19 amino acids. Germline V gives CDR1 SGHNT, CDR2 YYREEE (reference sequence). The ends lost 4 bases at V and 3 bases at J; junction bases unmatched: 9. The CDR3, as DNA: TGTGCCAGCAGCCCGGGACTAGCGGGAGTCGGGGTTGGGGCCAACGTCCTGACTTTC. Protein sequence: CASSPGLAGVGVGANVLTF.

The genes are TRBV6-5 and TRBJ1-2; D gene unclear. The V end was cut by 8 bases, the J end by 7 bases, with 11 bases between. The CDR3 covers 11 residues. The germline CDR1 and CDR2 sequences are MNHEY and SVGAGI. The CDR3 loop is CASSPDIGYTF. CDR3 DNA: TGTGCCAGCTCTCCAGACATTGGCTACACCTTC.

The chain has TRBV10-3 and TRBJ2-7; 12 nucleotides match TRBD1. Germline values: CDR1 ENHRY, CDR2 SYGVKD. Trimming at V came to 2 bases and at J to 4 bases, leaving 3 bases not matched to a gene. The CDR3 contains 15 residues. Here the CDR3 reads CAISERGQGAYEQYF. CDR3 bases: TGTGCCATCAGTGAGAGGGGACAGGGGGCATACGAGCAGTACTTC.

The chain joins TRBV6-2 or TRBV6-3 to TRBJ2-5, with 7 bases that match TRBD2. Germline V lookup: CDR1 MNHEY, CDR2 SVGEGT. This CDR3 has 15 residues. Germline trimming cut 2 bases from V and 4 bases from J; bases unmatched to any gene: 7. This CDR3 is CASSYAGEAPETQYF. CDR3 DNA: TGTGCCAGCAGTTACGCGGGGGAAGCCCCAGAGACCCAGTACTTC.

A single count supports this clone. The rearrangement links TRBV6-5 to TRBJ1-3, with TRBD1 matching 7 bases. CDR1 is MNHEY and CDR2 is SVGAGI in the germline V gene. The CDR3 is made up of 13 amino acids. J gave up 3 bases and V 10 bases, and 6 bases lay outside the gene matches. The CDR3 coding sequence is TGTGCCATACACAGGGGTAGTGGAAACACCATATATTTT. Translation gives CAIHRGSGNTIYF.

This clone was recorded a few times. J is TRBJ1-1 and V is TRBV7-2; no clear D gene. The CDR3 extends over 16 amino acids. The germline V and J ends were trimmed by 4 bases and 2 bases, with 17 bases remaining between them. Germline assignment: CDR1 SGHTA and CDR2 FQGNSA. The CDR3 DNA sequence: TGTGCCAGCAGCTCCCCGTCGTCGGGGTCTAACACTGAAGCTTTCTTT. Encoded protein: CASSSPSSGSNTEAFF.

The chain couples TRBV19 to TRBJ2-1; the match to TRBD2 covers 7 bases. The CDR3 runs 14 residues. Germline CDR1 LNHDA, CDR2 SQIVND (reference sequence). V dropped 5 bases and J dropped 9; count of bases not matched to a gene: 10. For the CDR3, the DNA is TGTGCCAGTAGTCGAAGGCGGGAGAAGGGTGAGCAGTTCTTC. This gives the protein CASSRRREKGEQFF.

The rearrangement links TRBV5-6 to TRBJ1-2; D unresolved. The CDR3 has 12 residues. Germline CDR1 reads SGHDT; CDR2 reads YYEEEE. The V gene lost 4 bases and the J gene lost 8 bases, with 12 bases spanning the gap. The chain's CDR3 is CASSAGLGGYTF. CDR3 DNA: TGTGCCAGCAGCGCGGGTCTAGGCGGCTACACCTTC.

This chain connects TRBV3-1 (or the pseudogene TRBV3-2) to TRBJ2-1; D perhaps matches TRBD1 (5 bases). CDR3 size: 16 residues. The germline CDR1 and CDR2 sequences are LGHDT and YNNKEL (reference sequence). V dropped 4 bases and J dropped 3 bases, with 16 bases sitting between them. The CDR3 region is CASSLLQGPLYNEQFF. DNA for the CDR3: TGTGCCAGCAGCCTCCTTCAGGGTCCTCTCTACAATGAGCAGTTCTTC.

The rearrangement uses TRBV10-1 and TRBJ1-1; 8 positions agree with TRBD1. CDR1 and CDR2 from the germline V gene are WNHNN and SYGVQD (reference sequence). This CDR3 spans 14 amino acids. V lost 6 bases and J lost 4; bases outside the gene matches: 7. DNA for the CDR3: TGCGCCAGCAGCGAACTACAGGGGGGCACTGAAGCTTTCTTT. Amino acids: CASSELQGGTEAFF.

The CDR3 DNA reads TGCGCCAGCAGCAAGGGACAGGGATTAGCTAACTATGGCTACACCTTC. Translating it yields CASSKGQGLANYGYTF. The chain combines TRBV5-1 with TRBJ1-2, with TRBD1 identical over 9 bases. Germline V gene lookup returns CDR1 SGHRS and CDR2 YFSETQ. V gave up 4 bases and J gave up 0 bases; unmatched junction bases: 7. This CDR3 is 16 amino acids long.

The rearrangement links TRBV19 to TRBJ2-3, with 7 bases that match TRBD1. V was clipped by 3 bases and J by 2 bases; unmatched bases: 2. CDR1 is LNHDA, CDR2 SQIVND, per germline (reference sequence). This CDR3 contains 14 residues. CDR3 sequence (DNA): TGTGCCAGTAGTATGGGACAGCCCACAGATACGCAGTATTTT. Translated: CASSMGQPTDTQYF.

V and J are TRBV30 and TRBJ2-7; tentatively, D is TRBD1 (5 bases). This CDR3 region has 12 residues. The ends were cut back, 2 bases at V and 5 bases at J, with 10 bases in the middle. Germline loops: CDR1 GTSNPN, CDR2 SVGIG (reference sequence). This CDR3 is CAWSPGHHEQYF. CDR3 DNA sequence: TGTGCCTGGAGTCCTGGACATCACGAGCAGTACTTC.

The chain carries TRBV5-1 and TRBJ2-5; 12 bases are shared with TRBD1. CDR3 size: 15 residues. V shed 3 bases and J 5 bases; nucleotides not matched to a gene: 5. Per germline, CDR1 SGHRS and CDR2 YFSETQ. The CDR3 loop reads CASSSPGQGAETQYF. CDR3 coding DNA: TGCGCCAGCAGCTCTCCGGGACAGGGGGCGGAGACCCAGTACTTC.

CDR3 sequence reads: CASSPLTRNEGGYGYTF. CDR3 bases: TGTGCCAGCTCACCATTAACCCGGAATGAAGGGGGCTATGGCTACACCTTC. The V and J genes are TRBV18 and TRBJ1-2, with a tentative D call TRBD1 (6 bases). Deletions cut 2 bases from V and 4 bases from J, with 20 bases between. Germline CDR1 and CDR2: KGHSH and LQKENI. CDR3 length equals 17 residues.

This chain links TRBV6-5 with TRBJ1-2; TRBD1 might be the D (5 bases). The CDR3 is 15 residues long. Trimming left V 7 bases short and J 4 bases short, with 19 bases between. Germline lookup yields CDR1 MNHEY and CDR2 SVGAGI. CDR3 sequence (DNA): TGTGCCAGCATTTCATTACAGACAGAACTCTATGGCTACACCTTC. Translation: CASISLQTELYGYTF.

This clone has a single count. CDR3 protein: CASSLFGETQYF. The CDR3 DNA reads TGTGCCAGCAGTTTATTTGGCGAGACCCAGTACTTC. This chain connects TRBV12-3 or TRBV12-4 to TRBJ2-5; D is unclear. Trimming took 2 bases from V and 5 from J, leaving 6 bases between them. The CDR3 consists of 12 residues.

CDR3 sequence (DNA): TGCGCCAGCAGCTTGGTTCAGGGGGCCTCCTACAATGAGCAGTTCTTC. Protein sequence: CASSLVQGASYNEQFF. The V gene is TRBV5-1, the J gene TRBJ2-1, with 8 nucleotides matching TRBD1. Germline assignment: CDR1 SGHRS and CDR2 YFSETQ. J was trimmed by 0 bases and V by 0 bases; bases with no gene match: 2. This CDR3 region has 16 residues.

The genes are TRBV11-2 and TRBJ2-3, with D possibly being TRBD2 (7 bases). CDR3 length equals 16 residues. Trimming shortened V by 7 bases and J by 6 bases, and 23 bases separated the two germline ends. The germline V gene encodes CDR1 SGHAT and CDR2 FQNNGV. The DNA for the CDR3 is TGTGCCAGCAACCAGGGGACCCGTCTGGGAGGGGATACGCAGTATTTT. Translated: CASNQGTRLGGDTQYF.

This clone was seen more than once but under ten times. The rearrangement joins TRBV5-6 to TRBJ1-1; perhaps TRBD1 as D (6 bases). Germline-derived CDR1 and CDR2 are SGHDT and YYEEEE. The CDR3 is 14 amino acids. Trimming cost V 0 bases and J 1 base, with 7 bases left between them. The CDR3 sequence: CASSLEGENTEAFF. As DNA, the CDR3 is TGTGCCAGCAGCTTGGAGGGGGAGAACACTGAAGCTTTCTTT.

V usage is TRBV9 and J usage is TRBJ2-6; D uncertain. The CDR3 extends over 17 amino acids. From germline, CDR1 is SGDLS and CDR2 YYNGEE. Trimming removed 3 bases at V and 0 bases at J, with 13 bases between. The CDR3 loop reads CASSGSYGSSGANVLTF. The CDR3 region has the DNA TGTGCCAGCAGCGGGAGTTACGGCAGCTCTGGGGCCAACGTCCTGACTTTC. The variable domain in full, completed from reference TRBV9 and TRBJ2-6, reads DSGVTQTPKHLITATGQRVTLRCSPRSGDLSVYWYQQSLDQGLQFLIQYYNGEERAKGNILERFSAQQFPDLHSELNLSSLELGDSALYFCASSGSYGSSGANVLTFGAGSRLTVL.

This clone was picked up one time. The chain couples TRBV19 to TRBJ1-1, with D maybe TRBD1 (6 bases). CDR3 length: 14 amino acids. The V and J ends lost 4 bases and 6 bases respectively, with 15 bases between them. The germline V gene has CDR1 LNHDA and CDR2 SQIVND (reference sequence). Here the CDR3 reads CASSTTRGVSEAFF. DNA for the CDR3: TGTGCCAGTAGTACTACCAGGGGTGTCTCTGAAGCTTTCTTT.

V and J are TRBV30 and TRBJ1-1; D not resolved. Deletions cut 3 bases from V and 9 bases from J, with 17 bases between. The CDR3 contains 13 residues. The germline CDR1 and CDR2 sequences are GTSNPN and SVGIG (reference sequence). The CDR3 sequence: CAWRPPGGAKAFF. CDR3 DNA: TGTGCCTGGAGACCGCCCGGAGGAGCTAAAGCTTTCTTT.

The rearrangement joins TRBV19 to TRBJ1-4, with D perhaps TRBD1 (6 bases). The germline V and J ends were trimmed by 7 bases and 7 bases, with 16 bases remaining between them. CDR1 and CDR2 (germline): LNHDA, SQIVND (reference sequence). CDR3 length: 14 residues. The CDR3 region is CASNGGGQGEKLFF. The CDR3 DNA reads TGTGCCAGTAACGGCGGGGGGCAGGGTGAAAAACTGTTTTTT.

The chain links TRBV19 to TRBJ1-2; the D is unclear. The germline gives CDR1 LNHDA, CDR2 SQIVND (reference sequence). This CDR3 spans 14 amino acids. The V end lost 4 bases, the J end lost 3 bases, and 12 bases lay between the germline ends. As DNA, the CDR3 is TGTGCCAGTAGTAAAAGCGGCTTAGACTATGGCTACACCTTC. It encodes CASSKSGLDYGYTF.

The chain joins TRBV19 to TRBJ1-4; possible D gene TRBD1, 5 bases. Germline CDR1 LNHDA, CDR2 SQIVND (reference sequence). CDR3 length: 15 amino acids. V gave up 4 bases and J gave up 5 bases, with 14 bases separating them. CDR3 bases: TGTGCCAGTAGTACCCCGGTTGGGGGGAATGAAAAACTGTTTTTT. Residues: CASSTPVGGNEKLFF.

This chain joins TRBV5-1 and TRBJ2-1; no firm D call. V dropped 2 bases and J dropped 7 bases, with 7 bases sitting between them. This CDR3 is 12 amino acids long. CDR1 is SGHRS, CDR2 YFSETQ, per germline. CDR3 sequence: CASSFGVNEQFF. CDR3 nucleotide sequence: TGCGCCAGCAGCTTCGGTGTAAATGAGCAGTTCTTC.